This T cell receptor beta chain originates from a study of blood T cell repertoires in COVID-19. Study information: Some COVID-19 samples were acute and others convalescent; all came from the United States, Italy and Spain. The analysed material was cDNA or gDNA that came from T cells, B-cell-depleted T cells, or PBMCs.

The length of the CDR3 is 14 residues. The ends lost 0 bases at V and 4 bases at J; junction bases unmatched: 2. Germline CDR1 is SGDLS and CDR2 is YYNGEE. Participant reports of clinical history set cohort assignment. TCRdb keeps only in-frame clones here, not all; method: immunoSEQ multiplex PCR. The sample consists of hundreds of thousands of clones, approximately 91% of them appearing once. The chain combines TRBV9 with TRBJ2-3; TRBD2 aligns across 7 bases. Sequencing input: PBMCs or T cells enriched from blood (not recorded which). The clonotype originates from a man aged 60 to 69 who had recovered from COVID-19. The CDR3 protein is CASSVGGRADTQYF. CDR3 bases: TGTGCCAGCAGCGTAGGGGGGAGGGCAGATACGCAGTATTTT.